This T cell receptor beta chain was captured in a study of blood T cell repertoires in COVID-19. Only in-frame clones appear in the TCRdb table, and some are missing; sequencing was by immunoSEQ multiplex PCR. The sample includes under 350,000 clones, around 84% of them seen just once. The sample consisted of peripheral blood. This receptor was obtained from a man in his 70s with acute or convalescent COVID-19.

The CDR3 sequence is CASSESETGRLYEQYF. CDR3 bases: TGCGCCAGCAGTGAGAGTGAGACAGGTCGTTTGTACGAGCAGTACTTC. The V and J genes are TRBV10-1 and TRBJ2-7; D may be TRBD1 (6 bases). Germline-derived CDR1 and CDR2 are WNHNN and SYGVQD (reference sequence). This CDR3 comprises 16 residues. V lost 2 bases, J lost 4 bases, and 18 bases lay in between.